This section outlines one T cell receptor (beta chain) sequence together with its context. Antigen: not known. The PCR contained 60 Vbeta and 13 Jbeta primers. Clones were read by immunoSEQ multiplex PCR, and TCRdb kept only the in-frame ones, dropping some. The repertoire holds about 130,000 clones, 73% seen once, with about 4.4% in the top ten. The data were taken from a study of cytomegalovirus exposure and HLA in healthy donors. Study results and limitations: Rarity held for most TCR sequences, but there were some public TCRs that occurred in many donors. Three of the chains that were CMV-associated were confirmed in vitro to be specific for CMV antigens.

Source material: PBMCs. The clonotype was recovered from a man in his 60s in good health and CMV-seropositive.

CDR3 nucleotide sequence: TGTGCCATCAGTGACCACGGACAGGGCGCCTACGAGCAGTACTTC. Residues: CAISDHGQGAYEQYF. The V gene is TRBV10-3, the J gene TRBJ2-7, with 8 bases that match TRBD1. This CDR3 spans 15 amino acids. V gave up 3 bases and J gave up 2 bases; unmatched junction bases: 6. The germline gives CDR1 ENHRY, CDR2 SYGVKD.